This T cell receptor (beta chain) was recorded in a study of T cells after yellow fever vaccination. TCRdb reprocessed the 5' RACE reads via MiXCR and lists one record per CDR3 protein. The profile shows about 170,000 distinct CDR3 sequences, 9.5% to 12% of them singletons. The input for sequencing was CD8+ T cells sorted from PBMCs, taken 15 days after the yellow fever booster vaccination. This sequence was found in a man younger than 30 who received the YFV17D yellow fever vaccine.

The CDR3 nucleotides read TGCGCCAGCAGCCAAGATAAGGGTGGGGCGAACACTGAAGCTTTCTTT. This gives the protein CASSQDKGGANTEAFF. The V gene is TRBV4-1, the J gene TRBJ1-1; D perhaps matches TRBD1 (5 bases). The CDR3 is made up of 16 amino acids. Trimming left V 0 bases short and J 1 base short, with 12 bases between. Germline loops: CDR1 MGHRA, CDR2 YSYEKL.